The source of this T cell receptor beta chain is a study of early T cells in non-severe SARS-CoV-2 infection (dated by TCRdb to the early 2020s). For the study in its entirety: Because TCR sequencing relied on bulk RNA taken from unsorted whole blood, pairing of alpha and beta chains was not possible.

This clonotype has a count of ten or more. Its antigen target is currently unknown. Nothing much larger sits one base from this clone, and base qualities are not available. Set within a cohort of healthcare workers in London, UK, this nested case-control study involved weekly PCR testing of nasopharyngeal swabs along with blood sampling. Healthcare workers were enrolled in the week of the UK lockdown, from 23 to 31 March 2020, and were followed every week for up to roughly 15 weeks. The receptor library was made with 5' RACE. Sequencer: NextSeq 500. To correct for sequencing error and PCR bias, the TCR library protocol tagged individual cDNA molecules with unique molecular identifiers. Both TCR alpha and beta chains were sequenced, and tight co-correlation was observed between alpha and beta sequence abundances in each sample. In the source study's methods: Decombinator V4 was used to annotate the V gene, J gene and CDR3 of the TCR sequences. Expanded TCRs were defined as changing significantly between any two time points under a Poisson model with p below 0.0001. TCR abundances were normalised to the total number of TCRs sequenced per sample and were expressed as counts per million. TRAV1-2 paired with TRAJ12, TRAJ20 or TRAJ33 defined MAIT TCRs, while TRAV10 paired with TRAJ18 defined iNKT TCRs. VDJdb, accessed 1 November 2021, was searched for CMV, EBV and SARS-CoV-2 annotated TCRs, excluding TCRs annotated for multiple antigens. TCRdb took the public reads, trimmed them with fastp at Q25, ran MiXCR for clone calling and kept in-frame beta chains. Rows matching on CDR3 protein sequence are summarized as one entry with the most common DNA and genes. The authors' filters were not applied to this entry. Within this sample are roughly 58,000 distinct CDR3 sequences, with about an eighth of them counted one time only. Around 1.4% of the sample comes from the top ten.

CDR1 and CDR2, per the germline V gene, are SGHAT and FQNNGV. Measured from the cysteine to the phenylalanine, the CDR3 is 15 residues long. The DNA shown is the 45-base CDR3, in frame from base 1. V is cut by 5 bases and J by 1 base, and the space between the germline ends is 14 bases. The paper's findings and limits, for the study overall: Matching against VDJdb was skewed toward anti-spike CD8 responses, likely underestimated virus-specific expansions, and missed private and CD4 specificities.

Sequenced material: whole blood. The sequence was obtained from an adult who was a healthcare worker with PCR-confirmed SARS-CoV-2 infection or an uninfected control (not recorded which). The sequence is built from TRBV11-2 and TRBJ1-1; possibly the D gene is TRBD1, per 6 matching bases. The CDR3 is CASSVYRDKNTEAFF. The nucleotide sequence reads TGTGCCAGCAGCGTATACCGGGACAAGAACACTGAAGCTTTCTTT.